The clone carrying this T cell receptor beta chain came up many times. Its antigen remains unknown. The CDR3 is 17 amino acids. Germline V gene data show CDR1 as KGHDR and CDR2 as SFDVKD. V was cut by 0 bases and J by 2 bases, with 15 bases left in between. The data were taken from a study of T cells after yellow fever vaccination. Study-level background: Preparation used SMART-Seq v4 Ultra Low Input for the low-cell-number fractions.

TCRdb reprocessed the 5' RACE reads with MiXCR, giving one entry per CDR3 protein. This sample carries 400,000 to 650,000 distinct CDR3 sequences, roughly 22% of them seen once, and the ten largest clones take about 17%. Study-level findings and limits: Contaminating bulk clonotypes could be abundant in FACS-sorted repertoires. Subsequent booster samples again held most clones from primary vaccination (nearly 98% CD4, roughly 88% CD8).

The sample consisted of PBMCs, taken around 3 weeks after the first yellow fever vaccination. The chain couples TRBV24-1 to TRBJ2-5; TRBD1 is a possible D gene (5 bases). The receptor's source is a man between 18 and 29 years old who received the YFV17D yellow fever vaccine. CDR3 sequence (DNA): TGTGCCACCAGTGATTTGCGGCAGGGCGATGCACAAGAGACCCAGTACTTC. It encodes CATSDLRQGDAQETQYF.